The rows below give T cell receptor beta chains drawn from one sample of a study of T cells in Graves' hyperthyroidism and ophthalmopathy. TCRdb re-derived calls from the multiplex PCR reads in MiXCR, one entry per CDR3 protein. The data show fewer than 650,000 distinct CDR3 sequences, 35% to 50% seen once. Sequencing used peripheral blood or thyroid tissue (not recorded which). These receptors were collected from an adult woman with Graves' disease, either hyperthyroidism or ophthalmopathy (not recorded which). CDR3s include the opening cysteine and the closing phenylalanine or tryptophan. Fields, in order: CDR3 length, V gene, clone size, D gene, J gene, CDR3 protein, CDR3 DNA. The D gene is left open where the match is weak. Some rows mark clone size as missing; the rest say once, few, many or name a class of expanded clone.

length: 13; V: TRBV7-9; size: .; D: .; J: TRBJ2-7; CDR3: CASSFRASYEQYF; DNA: TGTGCCAGCAGTTTCAGGGCCTCCTACGAGCAGTACTTC
length: 13; V: TRBV30; size: .; D: TRBD1; J: TRBJ1-6; CDR3: CAFDRDSNSPLHF; DNA: TGTGCCTTCGATCGGGACAGTAATTCACCCCTCCACTTT
length: 14; V: TRBV10-3; size: many; D: .; J: TRBJ1-1; CDR3: CAISVGGGNTEAFF; DNA: TGTGCCATCAGTGTGGGAGGGGGGAACACTGAAGCTTTCTTT
length: 15; V: TRBV5-4; size: .; D: .; J: TRBJ1-1; CDR3: CASSLVLAGITEAFF; DNA: TGTGCCAGCAGCTTGGTACTAGCGGGAATCACTGAAGCTTTCTTT
length: 15; V: TRBV24-1; size: once; D: TRBD1; J: TRBJ2-6; CDR3: CATSGPGQGANVLTF; DNA: TGTGCCACCAGTGGCCCGGGACAGGGGGCCAACGTCCTGACTTTC
length: 11; V: TRBV2; size: .; D: .; J: TRBJ1-4; CDR3: CASASWEKLFF; DNA: TGTGCCAGCGCGTCTTGGGAAAAACTGTTTTTT
length: 14; V: TRBV10-3; size: once; D: TRBD1; J: TRBJ2-7; CDR3: CAISDGTGGVEQYF; DNA: TGTGCCATCAGTGATGGGACAGGGGGCGTCGAGCAGTACTTC
length: 12; V: TRBV10-3; size: .; D: .; J: TRBJ1-2; CDR3: CAIEDTLSGYTF; DNA: TGTGCCATCGAGGACACATTGAGTGGCTACACCTTC
length: 14; V: TRBV20-1; size: .; D: TRBD2; J: TRBJ2-7; CDR3: CSASTSGSRNEQYF; DNA: TGCAGTGCTAGTACTAGCGGGAGTAGGAACGAGCAGTACTTC
length: 15; V: TRBV12-3/TRBV12-4; size: once; D: .; J: TRBJ1-5; CDR3: CASSDWTAGNQPQHF; DNA: TGTGCCAGCAGTGACTGGACAGCTGGCAATCAGCCCCAGCATTTT
length: 12; V: TRBV10-3; size: .; D: .; J: TRBJ2-7; CDR3: CAAEGGGYEQYF; DNA: TGTGCCGCCGAGGGCGGAGGCTACGAGCAGTACTTC
length: 14; V: TRBV6-5; size: few; D: .; J: TRBJ1-3; CDR3: CASTEGISGNTIYF; DNA: TGTGCCAGCACCGAGGGGATCTCTGGAAACACCATATATTTT
length: 13; V: TRBV7-9; size: .; D: .; J: TRBJ1-2; CDR3: CASSLQGPGGYTF; DNA: TGTGCCAGCAGCTTGCAGGGGCCAGGAGGCTACACCTTC
length: 15; V: TRBV6-5; size: many; D: TRBD1; J: TRBJ1-6; CDR3: CASSTTGQGLSPLHF; DNA: TGTGCCAGCAGTACCACGGGACAGGGGTTGTCACCCCTCCACTTT
length: 18; V: TRBV7-8; size: many; D: .; J: TRBJ1-1; CDR3: CASSLLRSSGPMNTEAFF; DNA: TGTGCCAGCAGCTTATTGAGGTCCTCTGGACCGATGAACACTGAAGCTTTCTTT
length: 14; V: TRBV7-2; size: few; D: .; J: TRBJ2-7; CDR3: CASSLIVERGEQYF; DNA: TGTGCCAGCAGCTTAATTGTTGAACGCGGCGAGCAGTACTTC
length: 12; V: TRBV20-1; size: many; D: .; J: TRBJ1-5; CDR3: CSAKLHNQPQHF; DNA: TGCAGTGCTAAACTACACAATCAGCCCCAGCATTTT
length: 15; V: TRBV14; size: .; D: .; J: TRBJ2-7; CDR3: CASSQDRVGRYEQYF; DNA: TGTGCCAGCAGCCAAGACAGGGTGGGTAGGTACGAGCAGTACTTC
length: 11; V: TRBV5-8; size: many; D: .; J: TRBJ1-1; CDR3: CASSLGWGAFF; DNA: TGTGCCAGCAGCTTGGGATGGGGAGCTTTCTTT
length: 10; V: TRBV29-1; size: many; D: .; J: TRBJ1-1; CDR3: CSVGDWVSFF; DNA: TGCAGCGTCGGGGACTGGGTATCTTTCTTT
length: 12; V: TRBV3-1; size: .; D: .; J: TRBJ1-3; CDR3: CASSPRGNTIYF; DNA: TGTGCCAGCAGCCCTCGTGGGAACACCATATATTTT
length: 16; V: TRBV10-3; size: many; D: .; J: TRBJ2-2; CDR3: CAISALTIANTGELFF; DNA: TGTGCCATCAGTGCCCTGACAATCGCGAACACCGGGGAGCTGTTTTTT
length: 15; V: TRBV20-1; size: once; D: .; J: TRBJ1-5; CDR3: CSASPGGWGGQPQHF; DNA: TGCAGTGCCAGCCCCGGAGGGTGGGGGGGTCAGCCCCAGCATTTT
length: 12; V: TRBV2; size: many; D: .; J: TRBJ1-5; CDR3: CASRREGQPQHF; DNA: TGTGCCAGCAGGAGGGAGGGCCAGCCCCAGCATTTT
length: 14; V: TRBV29-1; size: many; D: .; J: TRBJ2-7; CDR3: CSVEERGSSYEQYF; DNA: TGCAGCGTTGAAGAGAGGGGGAGCTCCTACGAGCAGTACTTC
length: 12; V: TRBV28; size: many; D: .; J: TRBJ1-2; CDR3: CAATGRDYGYTF; DNA: TGTGCCGCTACGGGGCGGGATTATGGCTACACCTTC
length: 14; V: TRBV6-5; size: many; D: TRBD1; J: TRBJ1-2; CDR3: CASSYSGQGYGYTF; DNA: TGTGCCAGCAGTTACTCGGGACAGGGCTATGGCTACACCTTC